One and the same sample provided the 14 T cell receptor beta chains below, sequenced in a study of molecular identifiers for immune sequencing clone quantification. TCRdb called the PCR reads again in MiXCR, with one record for every CDR3 protein. The sample shows fewer than 350,000 distinct CDR3 sequences, under 25% of them seen only once. The sample comprised naive CD8+ T cells from blood, with Jurkat cell RNA spiked in. Noted subset: FACS-sorted CD8+CD4-CCR7+CD45RA+ naive T cells. These receptors came from a human donor in good health. Some libraries in this study had Jurkat cell RNA spiked in.

The chain carries TRBV19 and TRBJ1-1; TRBD1 aligns across 8 bases. J gave up 5 bases and V 0 bases, and 5 bases lay outside the gene matches. The CDR3 runs to 15 residues. Germline V gene data show CDR1 as LNHDA and CDR2 as SQIVND (reference sequence). The CDR3 DNA is TGTGCCAGTAGTATAGATGACAGGGGAGGGACTGAAGCTTTCTTT. It encodes CASSIDDRGGTEAFF.

V is TRBV13 and J is TRBJ2-5; 12 positions match TRBD2. The CDR3 spans 17 residues. J lost 5 bases, V lost 5 bases, and 12 bases had no gene match. Germline-derived CDR1 and CDR2 are PRHDT and FYEKMQ (reference sequence). The CDR3 bases are TGTGCCAGCAGCGTGCGACTAGCGGGAGCTGGTTTGGAGACCCAGTACTTC. Protein product: CASSVRLAGAGLETQYF.

This clonotype was counted a few times. The genes are TRBV20-1 and TRBJ2-3; tentatively, D is TRBD2 (6 bases). The CDR3 has 17 amino acids. Trimming took 1 base from V and 1 from J, leaving 18 bases between them. CDR1 is DFQATT and CDR2 is SNEGSKA in the germline V gene (reference sequence). The CDR3 bases are TGCAGTGCTAGAGTACATCTAGCGCTAGGGCGCACAGATACGCAGTATTTT. Translation: CSARVHLALGRTDTQYF.

This clonotype was detected many times. The CDR3, as DNA: TGTGCCAGCAGCTCCAACAGGGTTATGAACACTGAAGCTTTCTTT. Residues: CASSSNRVMNTEAFF. The genes are TRBV7-9 and TRBJ1-1; tentative D call: TRBD1 (6 bases). V lost 4 bases and J lost 0, with 12 bases in between. Germline V gene data show CDR1 as SEHNR and CDR2 as FQNEAQ (reference sequence). The CDR3 has 15 amino acids.

This chain uses TRBV4-3 with TRBJ2-2; D not certain. Trimming removed 0 bases at V and 6 bases at J, with 11 bases between. This CDR3 has 15 residues. Germline V CDR1 and CDR2: LGHNA, YSLEER. CDR3 nucleotide sequence: TGCGCCAGCAGCCAAGACATAATGACCGCCGGGGAGCTGTTTTTT. Amino acids: CASSQDIMTAGELFF.

The chain has TRBV24-1 and TRBJ2-3; TRBD1 or TRBD2 may be the D gene (5 bases each). CDR1 and CDR2 from the germline V gene are KGHDR and SFDVKD. Between the trimmed V and J ends, which lost 4 bases and 8 bases, there was a span of 18 bases. The CDR3 consists of 15 residues. CDR3 DNA sequence: TGTGCCACCAGTGACCCCGGGACCCACCCGGTTACGCAGTATTTT. This codes for CATSDPGTHPVTQYF.

This clonotype was observed many times. The gene calls are TRBV28 and TRBJ2-3; possibly TRBD1 for D (6 bases). V was cut by 2 bases and J by 3 bases, with 15 bases left in between. Per the germline V gene, CDR1 is MDHEN and CDR2 is SYDVKM. This CDR3 is 16 amino acids long. In DNA form, the CDR3 reads TGTGCCAGCAGTTTACTACAGGGAACCCGGACAGATACGCAGTATTTT. This codes for CASSLLQGTRTDTQYF.

This clonotype was detected ten times or more. The V call is TRBV7-6, the J call TRBJ2-3, with D possibly matching TRBD1 (5 bases). Germline V gives CDR1 SGHVS, CDR2 FNYEAQ. The CDR3 runs 14 residues. V was cut by 5 bases and J by 4 bases, with 13 bases left in between. CDR3 in DNA: TGTGCCAGCAGCCAGGGCCCAGGGCCAGATACGCAGTATTTT. Translating it yields CASSQGPGPDTQYF. The variable domain in full, completed from reference TRBV7-6 and TRBJ2-3, reads GAGVSQSPRYKVTKRGQDVALRCDPISGHVSLYWYRQALGQGPEFLTYFNYEAQQDKSGLPNDRFSAERPEGSISTLTIQRTEQRDSAMYRCASSQGPGPDTQYFGPGTRLTVL.

On this clonotype: This may stem from a read error, because a much larger clone lies one nucleotide away. The V and J genes are TRBV4-3 and TRBJ1-4; no reliable D call. CDR3 length equals 12 residues. V was pared by 0 bases and J by 6 bases, with 2 bases between. The germline CDR1 and CDR2 sequences are LGHNA and YSLEER. The CDR3 loop is CASSQDHEKLFF. The CDR3 coding sequence is TGCGCCAGCAGCCAAGATCATGAAAAACTGTTTTTT.

This clonotype was recorded a few times. The chain uses TRBV5-5 and TRBJ1-1; 8 bases agree with TRBD1. V lost 2 bases and J lost 5; bases outside the gene matches: 8. Germline V gene sequence: CDR1 SGHKS, CDR2 YYEKEE (reference sequence). CDR3 size: 15 residues. CDR3 in amino acids: CASSFGQGARTEAFF. For the CDR3, the DNA is TGTGCCAGCAGCTTCGGTCAGGGGGCGAGGACTGAAGCTTTCTTT.

This clonotype was seen ten or more times. The chain couples TRBV6-5 to TRBJ2-3; D unresolved. The germline V gene encodes CDR1 MNHEY and CDR2 SVGAGI. Trimming pared 0 bases from V and 4 bases from J, leaving 8 bases between. The CDR3 is 14 residues long. CDR3 DNA sequence: TGTGCCAGCAGTTACTCTGGAATCCCAGATACGCAGTATTTT. This encodes CASSYSGIPDTQYF.

This clonotype was counted a few times. This chain's CDR3 is CASGGLDGQYF. CDR3 sequence (DNA): TGTGCCAGCGGCGGGCTAGACGGGCAGTACTTC. This chain connects TRBV7-9 to TRBJ2-7, with D tentatively TRBD2 (5 bases). With 8 bases removed from V and 9 bases from J, the gap between germline ends came to 14 bases. Germline V gene sequence: CDR1 SEHNR, CDR2 FQNEAQ (reference sequence). This CDR3 spans 11 amino acids.

This clonotype occurred many times. The CDR3 loop is CSVGGQDRNTEAFF. The DNA for the CDR3 is TGCAGCGTTGGGGGTCAGGACAGGAACACTGAAGCTTTCTTT. This rearrangement joins TRBV29-1 to TRBJ1-1; possibly TRBD1 for D (6 bases). The CDR3 length is 14 residues. Germline assignment: CDR1 SQVTM and CDR2 ANQGSEA. V was pared by 4 bases and J by 1 base, with 13 bases between. The full variable domain, completed using reference TRBV29-1 and TRBJ1-1, is SAVISQKPSRDICQRGTSLTIQCQVDSQVTMMFWYRQQPGQSLTLIATANQGSEATYESGFVIDKFPISRPNLTFSTLTVSNMSPEDSSIYLCSVGGQDRNTEAFFGQGTRLTVV.

This clonotype has ten or more counts. This chain joins TRBV5-6 and TRBJ2-1, with a weak D call TRBD2 (5 bases). Germline V lookup: CDR1 SGHDT, CDR2 YYEEEE. CDR3 length: 15 residues. V was pared by 0 bases and J by 9 bases, with 16 bases between. CDR3 amino acids: CASSLGAEVRGEQFF. The CDR3, as DNA: TGTGCCAGCAGCTTGGGAGCGGAGGTCCGTGGTGAGCAGTTCTTC.